The present T cell receptor beta chain was sequenced within a study of blood T cells in healthy people across ages. CDR3 length: 19 amino acids. In germline, CDR1 is MNHEY, CDR2 SMNVEV (reference sequence). The junction had 10 bases not matched to a gene; V was cut back by 5 bases and J by 1 base. A second PCR, run for about 7 to 11 cycles, used a sample-barcoded 5' primer plus a J-beta primer mix. TCRdb analysed the 5' RACE reads with MiXCR anew, one entry per CDR3 protein. The data show 1.8 million or so distinct CDR3 sequences, 39% seen once. The TCR comes from a human donor in good health. Material: blood. The rearrangement joins TRBV27 to TRBJ2-6; 11 bases map to TRBD1. CDR3 nucleotides: TGTGCCAGCAGTCGGACAGGGGGCTTCCAATTTTCTGGGGCCAACGTCCTGACTTTC. It encodes CASSRTGGFQFSGANVLTF.